This T cell receptor (beta chain) is from a study of shared clonotypes between healthy human individuals. About the research overall: Donor composition was a couple of women and a few men, aged 18 to 49.

Method: immunoSEQ multiplex PCR; TCRdb's copy keeps in-frame clones and lacks some. The sample yields some 1,900,000 clones, about 95% seen once. The CDR3 spans 14 residues. Germline CDR1 ENHRY, CDR2 SYGVKD. Trimming pared 2 bases from V and 4 bases from J, leaving 10 bases between. CD8 cells regarded as naive lacked CD45RO, were positively chosen for CCR7, and omitted terminally differentiated effector memory CD45RA+ cells. Healthy HIV-negative adults with no recent acute infections or vaccinations were recruited as donors. There were only Caucasian adults among the donors, and all lived in Nashville, Tennessee. About this clone: The target antigen is unknown.

Whole-study findings and limits: Unshared clonotypes carried lower generation probabilities than those common to all four donors.

This rearrangement joins TRBV10-3 to TRBJ2-3; tentative D call: TRBD2 (5 bases). The sequenced material came from naive CD8+ T cells sorted from blood. The origin of this receptor is a man younger than 30 in good health. The DNA for the CDR3 is TGTGCCATCAGTGAGAGTGCGGAGGCAGATACGCAGTATTTT. Translated: CAISESAEADTQYF.